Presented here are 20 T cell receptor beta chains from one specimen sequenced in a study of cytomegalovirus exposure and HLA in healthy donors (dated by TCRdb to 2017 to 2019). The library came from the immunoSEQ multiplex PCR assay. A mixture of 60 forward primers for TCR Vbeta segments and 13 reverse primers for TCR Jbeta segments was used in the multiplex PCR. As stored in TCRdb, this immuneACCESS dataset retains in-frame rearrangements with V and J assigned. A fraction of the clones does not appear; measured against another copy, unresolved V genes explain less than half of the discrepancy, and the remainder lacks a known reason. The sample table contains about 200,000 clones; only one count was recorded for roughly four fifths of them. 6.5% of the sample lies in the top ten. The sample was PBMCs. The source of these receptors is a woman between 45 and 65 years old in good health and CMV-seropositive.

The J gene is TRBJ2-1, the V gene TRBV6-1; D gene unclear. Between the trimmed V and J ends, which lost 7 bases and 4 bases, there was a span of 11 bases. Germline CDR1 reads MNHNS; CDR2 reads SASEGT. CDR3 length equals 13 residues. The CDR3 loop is CASNKILYNEQFF. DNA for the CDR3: TGTGCCAGCAATAAAATACTTTACAATGAGCAGTTCTTC.

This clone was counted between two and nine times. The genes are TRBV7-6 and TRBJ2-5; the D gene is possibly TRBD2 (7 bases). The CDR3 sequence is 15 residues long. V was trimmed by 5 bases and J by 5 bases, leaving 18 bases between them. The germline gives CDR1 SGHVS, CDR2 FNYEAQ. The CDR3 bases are TGTGCCAGCAGCCCAGGAGGGGGGGCTGTGGAGACCCAGTACTTC. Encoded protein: CASSPGGGAVETQYF.

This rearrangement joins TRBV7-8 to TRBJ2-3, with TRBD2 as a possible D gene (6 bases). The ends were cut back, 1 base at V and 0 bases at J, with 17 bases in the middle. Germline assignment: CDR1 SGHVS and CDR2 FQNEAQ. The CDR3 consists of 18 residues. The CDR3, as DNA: TGTGCCAGCAGCTTAGGGGCAGGAGGGGATACTAGCACAGATACGCAGTATTTT. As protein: CASSLGAGGDTSTDTQYF.

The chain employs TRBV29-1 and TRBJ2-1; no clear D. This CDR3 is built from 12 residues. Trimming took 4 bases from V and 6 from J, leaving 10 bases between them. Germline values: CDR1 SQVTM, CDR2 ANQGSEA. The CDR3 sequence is CSVAFPGNEQFF. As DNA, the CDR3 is TGCAGCGTTGCTTTCCCCGGCAATGAGCAGTTCTTC.

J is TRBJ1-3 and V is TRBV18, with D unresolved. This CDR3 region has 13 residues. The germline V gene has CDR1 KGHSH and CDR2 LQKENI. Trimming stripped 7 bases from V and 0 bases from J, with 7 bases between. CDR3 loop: CASFSYSGNTIYF. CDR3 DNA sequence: TGTGCCAGCTTCTCGTACTCTGGAAACACCATATATTTT.

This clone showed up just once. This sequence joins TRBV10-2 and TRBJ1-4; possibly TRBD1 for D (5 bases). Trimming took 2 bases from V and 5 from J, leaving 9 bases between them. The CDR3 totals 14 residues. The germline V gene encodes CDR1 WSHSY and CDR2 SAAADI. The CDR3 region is CASSEERQNEKLFF. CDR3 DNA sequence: TGCGCCAGCAGTGAGGAAAGACAGAATGAAAAACTGTTTTTT.

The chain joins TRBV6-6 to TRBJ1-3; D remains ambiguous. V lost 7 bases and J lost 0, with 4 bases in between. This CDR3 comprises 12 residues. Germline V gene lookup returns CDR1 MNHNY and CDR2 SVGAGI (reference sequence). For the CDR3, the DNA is TGTGCCAGCACAAACTCTGGAAACACCATATATTTT. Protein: CASTNSGNTIYF.

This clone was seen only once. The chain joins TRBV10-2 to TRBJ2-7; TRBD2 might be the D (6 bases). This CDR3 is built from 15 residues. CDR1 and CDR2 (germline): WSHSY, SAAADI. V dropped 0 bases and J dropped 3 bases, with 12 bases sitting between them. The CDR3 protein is CASSESAGGVYEQYF. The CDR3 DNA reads TGCGCCAGCAGTGAGTCGGCGGGCGGGGTCTACGAGCAGTACTTC.

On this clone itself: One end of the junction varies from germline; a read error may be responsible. Written as DNA, the CDR3 is TGTTCCAGCAGCTCGATCCGGAGTCGGGAATACAATGAGCAGTTCTTC. Translating it yields CSSSSIRSREYNEQFF. The chain carries TRBV7-9 and TRBJ2-1, with D possibly matching TRBD2 (5 bases). This CDR3 contains 16 residues. Germline V lookup: CDR1 SEHNR, CDR2 FQNEAQ (reference sequence).

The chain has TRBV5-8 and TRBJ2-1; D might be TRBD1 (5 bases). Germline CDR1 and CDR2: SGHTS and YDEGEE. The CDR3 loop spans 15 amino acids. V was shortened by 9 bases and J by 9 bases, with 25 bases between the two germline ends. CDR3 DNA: TGTGCCAATACTATAACCAGCGCGGTCCAGGGTGAGCAGTTCTTC. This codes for CANTITSAVQGEQFF.

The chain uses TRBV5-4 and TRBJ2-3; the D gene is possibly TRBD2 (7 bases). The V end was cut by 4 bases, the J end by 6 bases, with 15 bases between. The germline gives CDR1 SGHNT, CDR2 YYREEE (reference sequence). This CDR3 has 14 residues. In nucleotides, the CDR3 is TGTGCCAGCAGCGCGGGGGCTCGAGGGGATACGCAGTATTTT. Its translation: CASSAGARGDTQYF.

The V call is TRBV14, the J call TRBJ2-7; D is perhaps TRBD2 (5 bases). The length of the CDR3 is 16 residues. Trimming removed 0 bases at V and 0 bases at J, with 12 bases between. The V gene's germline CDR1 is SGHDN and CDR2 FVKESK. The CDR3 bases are TGTGCCAGCAGCCAAGATTGGTTCCGGGGCTCCTACGAGCAGTACTTC. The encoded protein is CASSQDWFRGSYEQYF. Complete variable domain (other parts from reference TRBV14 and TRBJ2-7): EAGVTQFPSHSVIEKGQTVTLRCDPISGHDNLYWYRRVMGKEIKFLLHFVKESKQDESGMPNNRFLAERTGGTYSTLKVQPAELEDSGVYFCASSQDWFRGSYEQYFGPGTRLTVT.

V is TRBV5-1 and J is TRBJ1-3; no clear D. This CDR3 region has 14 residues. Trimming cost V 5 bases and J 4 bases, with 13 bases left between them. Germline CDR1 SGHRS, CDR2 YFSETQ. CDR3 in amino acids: CASRLGTGGNTIYF. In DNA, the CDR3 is TGCGCCAGCAGACTTGGAACCGGGGGAAACACCATATATTTT.

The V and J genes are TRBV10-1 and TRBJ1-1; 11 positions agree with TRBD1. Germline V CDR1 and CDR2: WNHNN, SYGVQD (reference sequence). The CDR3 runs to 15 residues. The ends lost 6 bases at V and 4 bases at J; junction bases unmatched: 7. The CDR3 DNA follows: TGCGCCAGCAGCGCCCGGGACAGGGGGATCACTGAAGCTTTCTTT. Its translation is CASSARDRGITEAFF.

CDR3 DNA: TGTGCCAGCCTGAAGGGGCGCTTCACTGAAGCTTTCTTT. It specifies CASLKGRFTEAFF. The V gene is TRBV7-2, the J gene TRBJ1-1; D might be TRBD1 (5 bases). The CDR3 length is 13 residues. From germline, CDR1 is SGHTA and CDR2 FQGNSA. Deletions cut 8 bases from V and 4 bases from J, with 14 bases between.

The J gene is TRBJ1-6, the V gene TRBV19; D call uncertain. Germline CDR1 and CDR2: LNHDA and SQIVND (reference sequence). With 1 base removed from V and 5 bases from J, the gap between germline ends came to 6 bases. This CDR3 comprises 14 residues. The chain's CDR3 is CASSIGGDNSPLHF. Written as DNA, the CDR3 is TGTGCCAGTAGTATAGGCGGGGATAATTCACCCCTCCACTTT.

The CDR3 sequence: CSVEDPSGTSYEQYF. CDR3 in DNA: TGCAGCGTTGAAGACCCTAGCGGGACCTCCTACGAGCAGTACTTC. V gene TRBV29-1 combines with J gene TRBJ2-7; 9 nucleotides line up with TRBD2. The CDR3 covers 15 residues. The V gene end was trimmed by 0 bases and the J gene end by 0 bases; junction bases not matched to a gene: 3. Germline V gene lookup returns CDR1 SQVTM and CDR2 ANQGSEA.

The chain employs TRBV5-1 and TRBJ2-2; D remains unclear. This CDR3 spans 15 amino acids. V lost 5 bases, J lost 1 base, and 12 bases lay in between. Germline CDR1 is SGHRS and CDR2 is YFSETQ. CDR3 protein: CASRLSNVNTGELFF. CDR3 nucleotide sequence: TGCGCCAGCAGGTTGTCAAATGTGAACACCGGGGAGCTGTTTTTT.

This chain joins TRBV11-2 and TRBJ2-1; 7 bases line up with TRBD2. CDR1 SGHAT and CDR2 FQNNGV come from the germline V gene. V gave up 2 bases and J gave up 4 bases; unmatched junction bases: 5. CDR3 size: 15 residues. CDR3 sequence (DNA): TGTGCCAGCAGCTTACGAGGGGAGGGTTACAATGAGCAGTTCTTC. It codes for CASSLRGEGYNEQFF.

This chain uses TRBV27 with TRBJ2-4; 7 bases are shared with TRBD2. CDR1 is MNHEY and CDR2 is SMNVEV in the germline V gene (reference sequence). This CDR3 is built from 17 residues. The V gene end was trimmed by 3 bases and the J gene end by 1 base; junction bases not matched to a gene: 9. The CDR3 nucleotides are TGTGCCAGCAGTTTGACTAGCCCCTCAGAGGCCAAAAACATTCAGTACTTC. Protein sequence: CASSLTSPSEAKNIQYF.